A single TCR beta chain is shown here with its context. This sample was taken from a study of technical replicates of blood from several donors. The protocol was immunoSEQ multiplex PCR, while the TCRdb copy is restricted to in-frame clones and leaves out a portion. The table lists around 79,000 clones, over 90% of them singletons. The CDR3 loop spans 11 amino acids. The V gene's germline CDR1 is SSHAT and CDR2 FNYEAQ (reference sequence). The sample consisted of T cells isolated from PBMCs. The TCR comes from a human donor in good health. V is TRBV7-7 and J is TRBJ2-1, with 7 nucleotides matching TRBD2. Written as DNA, the CDR3 is TGTGCTACAGAGCGGGGTTCAAGGCAGTTCTTC. It is translated as CATERGSRQFF.